The clone carrying this TCR delta chain was counted between two and nine times. Other DNA variants within this sample encode the same CDR3. TCRdb re-called the reads through CATT. The data contain thousands of delta-chain clones, about 2.9% of them singletons. The data stem from a study of gamma-delta chains in newborns, infants, children. Whole-study context: Microbial exposure reportedly drives polyclonal innate γδ T cell expansion after birth.

CDR1 and CDR2 (germline): GEAIGNYY, EKD. J gave up 0 bases and V 1 base, and 2 bases lay outside the gene matches. CDR3 size: 17 residues. The V and J genes are TRDV2 and TRDJ2; 12 bases match TRDD3. The receptor was derived from a child who was a newborn, infant or young child, either healthy, febrile or measles-vaccinated (not recorded which). The specimen sequenced was blood. This CDR3 reads CACDTLGDTPLTAQLFF. The CDR3 region has the DNA TGTGCCTGTGACACTCTGGGGGATACGCCTTTGACAGCACAACTCTTCTTT.